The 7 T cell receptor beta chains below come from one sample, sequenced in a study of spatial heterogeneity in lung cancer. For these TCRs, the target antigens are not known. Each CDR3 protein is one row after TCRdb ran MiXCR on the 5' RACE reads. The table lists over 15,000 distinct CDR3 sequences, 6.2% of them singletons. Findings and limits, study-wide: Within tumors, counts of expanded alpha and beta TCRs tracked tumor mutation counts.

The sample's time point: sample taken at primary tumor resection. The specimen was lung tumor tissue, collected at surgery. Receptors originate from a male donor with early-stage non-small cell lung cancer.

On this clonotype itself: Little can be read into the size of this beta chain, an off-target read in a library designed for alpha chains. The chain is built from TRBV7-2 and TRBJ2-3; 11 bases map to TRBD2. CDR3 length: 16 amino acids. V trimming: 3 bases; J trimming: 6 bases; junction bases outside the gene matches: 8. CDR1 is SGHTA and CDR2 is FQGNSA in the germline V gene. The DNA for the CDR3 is TGTGCCAGCAGCTTTTATAGCGGGGGGGCAGGGGATACGCAGTATTTT. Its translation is CASSFYSGGAGDTQYF.

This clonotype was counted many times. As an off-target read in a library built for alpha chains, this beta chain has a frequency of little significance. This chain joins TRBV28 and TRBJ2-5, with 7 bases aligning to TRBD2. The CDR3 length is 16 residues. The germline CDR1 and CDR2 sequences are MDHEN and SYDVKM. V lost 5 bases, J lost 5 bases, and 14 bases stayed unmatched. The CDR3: CASSPEAGRLVETQYF. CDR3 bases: TGTGCCAGCAGTCCCGAAGCGGGGAGGTTGGTGGAGACCCAGTACTTC.

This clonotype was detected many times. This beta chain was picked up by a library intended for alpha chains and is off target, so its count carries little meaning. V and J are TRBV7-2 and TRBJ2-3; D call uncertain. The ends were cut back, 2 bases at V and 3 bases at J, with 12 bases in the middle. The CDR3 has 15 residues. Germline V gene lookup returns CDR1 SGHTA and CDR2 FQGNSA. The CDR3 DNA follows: TGTGCCAGCAGCTTAAGTTTGCAGGAAACAGATACGCAGTATTTT. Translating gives CASSLSLQETDTQYF.

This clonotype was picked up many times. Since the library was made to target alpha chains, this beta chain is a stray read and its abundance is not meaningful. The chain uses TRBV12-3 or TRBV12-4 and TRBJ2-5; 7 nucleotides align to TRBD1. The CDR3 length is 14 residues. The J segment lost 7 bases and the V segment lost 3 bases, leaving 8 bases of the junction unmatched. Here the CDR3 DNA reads TGTGCCAGCAGTTTTGACAGGGCCCTAGGGACCCAGTACTTC. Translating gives CASSFDRALGTQYF.

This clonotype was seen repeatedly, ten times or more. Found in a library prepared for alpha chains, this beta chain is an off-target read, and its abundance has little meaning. CDR3: CSASFLAGKETQYF. The CDR3 region has the DNA TGCAGTGCCAGCTTCCTAGCGGGGAAAGAGACCCAGTACTTC. V gene TRBV20-1 combines with J gene TRBJ2-5; TRBD2 matches 9 bases. The CDR3 has 14 residues. From germline, CDR1 is DFQATT and CDR2 SNEGSKA (reference sequence). V lost 6 bases, J lost 3 bases, and 8 bases stayed unmatched.

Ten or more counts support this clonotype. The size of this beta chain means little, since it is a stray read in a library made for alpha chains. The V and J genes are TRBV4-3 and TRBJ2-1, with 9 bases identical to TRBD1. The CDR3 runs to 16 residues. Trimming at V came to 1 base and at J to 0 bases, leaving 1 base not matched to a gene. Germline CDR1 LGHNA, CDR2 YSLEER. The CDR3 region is CASSQATGGSYNEQFF. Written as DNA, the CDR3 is TGCGCCAGCAGCCAAGCGACAGGGGGCTCCTACAATGAGCAGTTCTTC.

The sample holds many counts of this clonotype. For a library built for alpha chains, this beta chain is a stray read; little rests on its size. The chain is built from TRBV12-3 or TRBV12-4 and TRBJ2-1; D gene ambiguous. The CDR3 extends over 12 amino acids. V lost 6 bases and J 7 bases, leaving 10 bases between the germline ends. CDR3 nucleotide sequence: TGTGCCAGCAGGTTTAGGGAAAATGAGCAGTTCTTC. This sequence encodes CASRFRENEQFF.